This passage covers 22 T cell receptor beta chains from one sample sequenced in a study of OX40 agonist ivuxolimab in advanced cancers. Assay: immunoSEQ multiplex PCR; the TCRdb copy retains only in-frame clones and omits some. The repertoire holds about 48,000 clones, with approximately 81% as singletons. The sequenced sample was CD4+ or CD8+ T cells sorted from blood, obtained in a trial of the OX40 agonist ivuxolimab. The receptors were sampled from an adult with an advanced solid tumor such as melanoma, head and neck, liver or kidney cancer.

V usage is TRBV2 and J usage is TRBJ1-2; TRBD1 matches 9 bases. The CDR3 runs 17 residues. Germline-derived CDR1 and CDR2 are SNHLY and FYNNEI. V was pared by 5 bases and J by 0 bases, with 10 bases of the junction left unmatched. As DNA, the CDR3 is TGTGCCAGCAGTTTCCTCGGGACAGGGACGGCTAACTATGGCTACACCTTC. Translated, it gives CASSFLGTGTANYGYTF.

The rearrangement joins TRBV29-1 to TRBJ2-7; the D call may be TRBD1 or TRBD2 (5 bases each). There are 13 residues in the CDR3. Germline V lookup: CDR1 SQVTM, CDR2 ANQGSEA. Trimming removed 6 bases from V and 6 bases from J, with 18 bases in between. For the CDR3, the DNA is TGCAGCGTGTCGGGACCCATACCTTCCGAGCAGTACTTC. Translated, it gives CSVSGPIPSEQYF.

The rearrangement links TRBV5-1 to TRBJ2-1; 9 nucleotides match TRBD2. The J segment lost 8 bases and the V segment lost 2 bases, leaving 8 bases of the junction unmatched. The CDR3 is 15 residues long. Germline V gene sequence: CDR1 SGHRS, CDR2 YFSETQ. CDR3 loop: CASSLGGRAGDEQFF. The CDR3 bases are TGCGCCAGCAGCTTAGGCGGGAGGGCGGGCGATGAGCAGTTCTTC.

The chain joins TRBV9 to TRBJ1-3; the D gene is possibly TRBD1 (6 bases). This CDR3 has 13 amino acids. Germline CDR1 is SGDLS and CDR2 is YYNGEE. The V and J ends lost 7 bases and 4 bases respectively, with 12 bases between them. The DNA of the CDR3 is TGTGCCAGCGGCCGGGACACGGGAAACACCATATATTTT. It specifies CASGRDTGNTIYF.

The V and J genes are TRBV7-9 and TRBJ1-5, with TRBD1 as a possible D gene (5 bases). The CDR3 extends over 12 amino acids. The germline V and J ends were trimmed by 3 bases and 6 bases, with 6 bases remaining between them. Germline V gives CDR1 SEHNR, CDR2 FQNEAQ (reference sequence). The CDR3 protein is CASSFDSQPQHF. CDR3 in DNA: TGTGCCAGCAGCTTTGACAGTCAGCCCCAGCATTTT.

The genes are TRBV18 and TRBJ1-1; TRBD1 aligns across 8 bases. V trimming: 3 bases; J trimming: 3 bases; junction bases outside the gene matches: 0. The germline CDR1 and CDR2 sequences are KGHSH and LQKENI. This CDR3 is built from 13 residues. The CDR3 bases are TGTGCCAGCTCACCGGGACAGGACACTGAAGCTTTCTTT. Its protein product is CASSPGQDTEAFF.

The J gene is TRBJ2-2, the V gene TRBV6-5; 12 bases agree with TRBD1. CDR3 length: 15 amino acids. Trimming at V came to 5 bases and at J to 7 bases, leaving 5 bases not matched to a gene. The germline gives CDR1 MNHEY, CDR2 SVGAGI. The CDR3 is CASSTGQGAFGELFF. The CDR3 nucleotides are TGTGCCAGCAGTACGGGACAGGGGGCGTTCGGGGAGCTGTTTTTT.

V and J are TRBV5-1 and TRBJ2-5, with 10 bases aligning to TRBD1. V trimming: 5 bases; J trimming: 7 bases; junction bases outside the gene matches: 11. Germline CDR1 is SGHRS and CDR2 is YFSETQ. CDR3 length: 15 amino acids. This CDR3 reads CASRTGTGDPRTQYF. The CDR3 DNA is TGCGCCAGCAGGACCGGGACAGGGGATCCTAGGACCCAGTACTTC.

The genes are TRBV5-8 and TRBJ2-7; 10 nucleotides align to TRBD1. This CDR3 contains 16 residues. V lost 4 bases and J lost 2; bases outside the gene matches: 9. CDR1 is SGHTS, CDR2 YDEGEE, per germline. CDR3 DNA: TGTGCCAGCAGCCCCCTCTTAGGGACAGGGGCCTACGAGCAGTACTTC. This sequence encodes CASSPLLGTGAYEQYF.

This clone has only one observation. The chain employs TRBV5-1 and TRBJ2-1; D unresolved. V gave up 0 bases and J gave up 9 bases, with 10 bases separating them. Germline lookup yields CDR1 SGHRS and CDR2 YFSETQ. The CDR3 has 13 residues. In DNA form, the CDR3 reads TGCGCCAGCAGCTTGGAATTTGGGATTGAGCAGTTCTTC. It is translated as CASSLEFGIEQFF.

The rearrangement joins TRBV10-3 to TRBJ2-3; D may be TRBD1 (6 bases). Trimming pared 2 bases from V and 2 bases from J, leaving 11 bases between. This CDR3 region has 15 residues. Per germline, CDR1 ENHRY and CDR2 SYGVKD. In DNA form, the CDR3 reads TGTGCCATCAGTGAGAGGTCAGGGGCCACAGATACGCAGTATTTT. This codes for CAISERSGATDTQYF.

Comment on this clone: The same CDR3 is also encoded by other DNA sequences in this sample. This chain uses TRBV7-9 with TRBJ2-7, with TRBD2 matching 7 bases. Germline values: CDR1 SEHNR, CDR2 FQNEAQ (reference sequence). With 3 bases clipped from V and 2 bases from J, the junction kept 4 bases outside the gene matches. The CDR3 contains 14 residues. The CDR3 DNA reads TGTGCCAGCAGCTTGGGGGGAGGGCCCTACGAGCAGTACTTC. It encodes CASSLGGGPYEQYF.

This chain joins TRBV11-2 and TRBJ2-1; unclear D gene. Between the trimmed V and J ends, which lost 0 bases and 12 bases, there was a span of 12 bases. The CDR3 is 13 residues long. Germline CDR1 SGHAT, CDR2 FQNNGV. CDR3 amino acids: CASSLDPEIPQFF. The CDR3 DNA reads TGTGCCAGCAGCTTAGACCCGGAAATCCCGCAGTTCTTC.

In its sample, this clone was seen a few times. The genes are TRBV10-3 and TRBJ1-5; D possibly corresponds to TRBD1 (5 bases). Deletions cut 3 bases from V and 5 bases from J, with 11 bases between. The CDR3 runs 14 residues. Germline-derived CDR1 and CDR2 are ENHRY and SYGVKD. CDR3 in amino acids: CAISEFRDDQPQHF. For the CDR3, the DNA is TGTGCCATCAGTGAATTTCGGGACGATCAGCCCCAGCATTTT.

This clone came up a few times. The J gene is TRBJ1-1, the V gene TRBV6-6, with unresolved D. Germline CDR1 and CDR2: MNHNY and SVGAGI (reference sequence). With 4 bases removed from V and 1 base from J, the gap between germline ends came to 7 bases. This CDR3 has 13 amino acids. CDR3 sequence (DNA): TGTGCCAGCAGTTCCCAGGCGAACACTGAAGCTTTCTTT. This translates into CASSSQANTEAFF.

The V call is TRBV11-2, the J call TRBJ2-7, with TRBD2 matching over 8 bases. Germline lookup yields CDR1 SGHAT and CDR2 FQNNGV. V lost 7 bases and J lost 0; bases outside the gene matches: 11. This CDR3 spans 16 amino acids. The CDR3 protein is CASTAGSGSISYEQYF. The CDR3 coding sequence is TGTGCCAGCACCGCAGGGAGCGGGAGCATCTCCTACGAGCAGTACTTC.

This chain connects TRBV15 to TRBJ2-4, with TRBD1 identical over 11 bases. J was trimmed by 8 bases and V by 2 bases; bases with no gene match: 5. CDR1 is LNHNV and CDR2 is YYDKDF in the germline V gene (reference sequence). CDR3 length: 15 residues. The CDR3 loop is CATSRPGQGGDIQYF. CDR3 bases: TGTGCCACCAGCAGACCGGGACAGGGGGGGGACATTCAGTACTTC. Full variable domain (rest looked up from reference TRBV15 and TRBJ2-4): DAMVIQNPRYQVTQFGKPVTLSCSQTLNHNVMYWYQQKSSQAPKLLFHYYDKDFNNEADTPDNFQSRRPNTSFCFLDIRSPGLGDTAMYLCATSRPGQGGDIQYFGAGTRLSVL.

The genes are TRBV7-8 and TRBJ1-1; TRBD1 agrees at 10 bases. This CDR3 has 15 amino acids. Germline V gene sequence: CDR1 SGHVS, CDR2 FQNEAQ. The V gene end was trimmed by 6 bases and the J gene end by 7 bases; junction bases not matched to a gene: 11. In nucleotides, the CDR3 is TGTGCCAGCAGAGAGTCAGGGACAGGGGAGGGTGAAGCTTTCTTT. It encodes CASRESGTGEGEAFF.

The V gene is TRBV4-1, the J gene TRBJ2-5, with D unresolved. V gave up 4 bases and J gave up 2 bases, with 5 bases separating them. The CDR3 sequence is 12 residues long. Germline loops: CDR1 MGHRA, CDR2 YSYEKL. CDR3 protein: CASSPTQETQYF. The CDR3 region has the DNA TGCGCCAGCAGCCCCACTCAAGAGACCCAGTACTTC.

V is TRBV18 and J is TRBJ2-2; D is ambiguous. Germline CDR1 KGHSH, CDR2 LQKENI. There are 13 residues in the CDR3. Deletions cut 4 bases from V and 3 bases from J, with 6 bases between. CDR3 nucleotides: TGTGCCAGCTCACGATCTGACACCGGGGAGCTGTTTTTT. Translated, it gives CASSRSDTGELFF. The entire variable domain, with the rest obtained from reference TRBV18 and TRBJ2-2, is as follows: NAGVMQNPRHLVRRRGQEARLRCSPMKGHSHVYWYRQLPEEGLKFMVYLQKENIIDESGMPKERFSAEFPKEGPSILRIQQVVRGDSAAYFCASSRSDTGELFFGEGSRLTVL.

The chain has TRBV5-4 and TRBJ2-5; D may be TRBD2 (6 bases). Trimming removed 5 bases at V and 1 base at J, with 15 bases between. CDR3 length equals 15 residues. CDR1 SGHNT and CDR2 YYREEE come from the germline V gene (reference sequence). In DNA form, the CDR3 reads TGTGCCAGCAGTCGGGACTGGAGCTCCCAAGAGACCCAGTACTTC. It translates to CASSRDWSSQETQYF.

This clone was recorded once. This chain uses TRBV28 with TRBJ2-7, with TRBD1 identical over 7 bases. Looked up from germline, CDR1 is MDHEN and CDR2 is SYDVKM. The CDR3 spans 14 residues. After removal of 5 bases from V and 2 bases from J, the junction contained 6 bases not matched to a gene. The CDR3 sequence is CASSIQGSTYEQYF. The CDR3 nucleotides read TGTGCCAGCAGTATACAGGGGTCCACCTACGAGCAGTACTTC.